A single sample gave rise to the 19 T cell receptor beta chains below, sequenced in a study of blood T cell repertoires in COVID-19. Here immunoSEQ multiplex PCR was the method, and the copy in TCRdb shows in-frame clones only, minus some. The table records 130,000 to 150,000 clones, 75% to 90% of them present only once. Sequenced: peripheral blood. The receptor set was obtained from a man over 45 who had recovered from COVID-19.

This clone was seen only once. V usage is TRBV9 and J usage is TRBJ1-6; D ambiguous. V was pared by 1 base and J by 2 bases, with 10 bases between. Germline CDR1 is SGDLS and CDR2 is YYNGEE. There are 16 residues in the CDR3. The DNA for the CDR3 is TGTGCCAGCAGCGTAAATGAGGGAACCTATAATTCACCCCTCCACTTT. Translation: CASSVNEGTYNSPLHF.

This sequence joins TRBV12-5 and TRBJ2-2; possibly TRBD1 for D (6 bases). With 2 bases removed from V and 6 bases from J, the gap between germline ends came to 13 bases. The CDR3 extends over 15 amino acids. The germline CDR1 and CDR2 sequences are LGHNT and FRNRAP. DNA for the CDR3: TGTGCTAGTGGTTTGCCCCACACAGGGCCCGGGGAGCTGTTTTTT. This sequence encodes CASGLPHTGPGELFF. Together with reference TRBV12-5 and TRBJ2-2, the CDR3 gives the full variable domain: DARVTQTPRHKVTEMGQEVTMRCQPILGHNTVFWYRQTMMQGLELLAYFRNRAPLDDSGMPKDRFSAEMPDATLATLKIQPSEPRDSAVYFCASGLPHTGPGELFFGEGSRLTVL.

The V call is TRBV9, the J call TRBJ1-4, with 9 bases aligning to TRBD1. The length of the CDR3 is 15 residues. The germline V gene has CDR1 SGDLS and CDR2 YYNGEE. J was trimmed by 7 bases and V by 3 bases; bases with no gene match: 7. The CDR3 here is CASSAGQGQAEKLFF. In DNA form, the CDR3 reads TGTGCCAGCAGCGCGGGACAGGGACAGGCTGAAAAACTGTTTTTT.

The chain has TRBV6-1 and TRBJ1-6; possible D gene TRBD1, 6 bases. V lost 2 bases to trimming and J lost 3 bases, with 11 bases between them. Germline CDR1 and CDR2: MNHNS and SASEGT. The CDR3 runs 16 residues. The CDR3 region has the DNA TGTGCCAGCAGTGAATGGGGGCTCGTCTATAATTCACCCCTCCACTTT. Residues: CASSEWGLVYNSPLHF.

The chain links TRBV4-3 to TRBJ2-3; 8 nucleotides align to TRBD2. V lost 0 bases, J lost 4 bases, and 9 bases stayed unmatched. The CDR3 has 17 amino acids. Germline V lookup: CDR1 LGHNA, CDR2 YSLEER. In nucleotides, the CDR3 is TGCGCCAGCAGCCAAGAGGGGGTGGCGGGGGGATCAGATACGCAGTATTTT. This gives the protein CASSQEGVAGGSDTQYF.

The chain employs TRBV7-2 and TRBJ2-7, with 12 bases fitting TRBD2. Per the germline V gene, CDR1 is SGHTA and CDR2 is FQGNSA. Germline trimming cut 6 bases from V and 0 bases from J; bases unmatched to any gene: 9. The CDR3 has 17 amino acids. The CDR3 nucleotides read TGTGCCAGCAGACCCACCCCTAGCGGGGGGGCCTCCTACGAGCAGTACTTC. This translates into CASRPTPSGGASYEQYF. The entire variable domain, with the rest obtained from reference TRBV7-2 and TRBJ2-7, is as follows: GAGVSQSPSNKVTEKGKDVELRCDPISGHTALYWYRQSLGQGLEFLIYFQGNSAPDKSGLPSDRFSAERTGGSVSTLTIQRTQQEDSAVYLCASRPTPSGGASYEQYFGPGTRLTVT.

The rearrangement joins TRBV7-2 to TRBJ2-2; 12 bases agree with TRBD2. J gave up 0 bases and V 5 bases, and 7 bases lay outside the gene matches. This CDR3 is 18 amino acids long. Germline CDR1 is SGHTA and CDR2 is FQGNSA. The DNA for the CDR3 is TGTGCCAGCAGCACCTCTAGCGGGGGGGCTTCGAACACCGGGGAGCTGTTTTTT. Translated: CASSTSSGGASNTGELFF.

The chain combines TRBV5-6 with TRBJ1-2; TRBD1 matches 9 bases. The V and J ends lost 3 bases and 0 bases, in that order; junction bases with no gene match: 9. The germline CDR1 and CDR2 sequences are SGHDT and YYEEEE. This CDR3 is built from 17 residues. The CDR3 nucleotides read TGTGCCAGCAGCTCCGGGACAGGGAGGGTCCCTAACTATGGCTACACCTTC. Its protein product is CASSSGTGRVPNYGYTF.

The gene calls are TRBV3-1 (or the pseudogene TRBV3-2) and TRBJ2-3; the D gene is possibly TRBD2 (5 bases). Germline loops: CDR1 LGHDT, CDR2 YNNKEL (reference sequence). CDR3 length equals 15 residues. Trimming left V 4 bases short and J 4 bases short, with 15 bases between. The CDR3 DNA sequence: TGTGCCAGCAGCCCGGTAGGCACAGCGGCAGATACGCAGTATTTT. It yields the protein CASSPVGTAADTQYF.

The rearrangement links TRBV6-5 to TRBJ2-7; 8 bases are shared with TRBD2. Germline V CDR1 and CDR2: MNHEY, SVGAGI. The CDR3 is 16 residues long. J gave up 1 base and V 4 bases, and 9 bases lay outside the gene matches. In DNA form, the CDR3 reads TGTGCCAGCAGTTCGCCTCGGACTAGCAGATCCTACGAGCAGTACTTC. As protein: CASSSPRTSRSYEQYF.

The CDR3 nucleotides are TGTGCCAGCAGCTCCGAATTGAACATGAACACTGAAGCTTTCTTT. Translating gives CASSSELNMNTEAFF. The chain joins TRBV5-4 to TRBJ1-1; D remains unclear. V was cut by 3 bases and J by 0 bases, with 12 bases left in between. This CDR3 comprises 15 residues. Per germline, CDR1 SGHNT and CDR2 YYREEE (reference sequence).

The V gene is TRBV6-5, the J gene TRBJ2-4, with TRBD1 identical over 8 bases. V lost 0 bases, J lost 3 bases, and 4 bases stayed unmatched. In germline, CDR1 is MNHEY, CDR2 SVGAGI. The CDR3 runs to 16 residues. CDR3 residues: CASSYSDRVHKNIQYF. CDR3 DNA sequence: TGTGCCAGCAGTTACTCGGACAGGGTGCACAAAAACATTCAGTACTTC.

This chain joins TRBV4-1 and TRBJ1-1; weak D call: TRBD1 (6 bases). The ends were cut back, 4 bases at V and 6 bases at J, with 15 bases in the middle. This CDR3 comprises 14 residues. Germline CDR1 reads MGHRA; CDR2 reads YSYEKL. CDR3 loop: CASSLDPGTSEAFF. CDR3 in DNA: TGCGCCAGCAGCCTCGACCCCGGGACATCTGAAGCTTTCTTT.

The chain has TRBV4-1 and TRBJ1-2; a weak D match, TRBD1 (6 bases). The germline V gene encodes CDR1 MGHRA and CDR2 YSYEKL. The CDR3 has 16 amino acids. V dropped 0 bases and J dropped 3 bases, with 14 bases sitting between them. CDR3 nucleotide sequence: TGCGCCAGCAGCCAAGATTCCGTCAGGGGAGACTATGGCTACACCTTC. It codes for CASSQDSVRGDYGYTF.

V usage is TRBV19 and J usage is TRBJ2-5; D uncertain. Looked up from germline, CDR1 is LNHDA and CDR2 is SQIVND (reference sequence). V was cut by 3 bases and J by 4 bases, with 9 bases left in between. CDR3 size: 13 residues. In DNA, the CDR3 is TGTGCCAGTAGTATTGCTGGCGGAGAGACCCAGTACTTC. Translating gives CASSIAGGETQYF.

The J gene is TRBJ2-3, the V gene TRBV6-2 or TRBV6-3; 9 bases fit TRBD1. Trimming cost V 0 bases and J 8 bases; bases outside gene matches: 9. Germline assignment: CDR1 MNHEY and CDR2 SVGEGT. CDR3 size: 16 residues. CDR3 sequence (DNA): TGTGCCAGCAGTTACTCGATGGGACAGGGAGAGGGTACGCAGTATTTT. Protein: CASSYSMGQGEGTQYF.

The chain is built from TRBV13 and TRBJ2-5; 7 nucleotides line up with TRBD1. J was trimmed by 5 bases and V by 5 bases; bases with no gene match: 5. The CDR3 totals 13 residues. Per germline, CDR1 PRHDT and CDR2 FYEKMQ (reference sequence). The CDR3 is CASSDRAAETQYF. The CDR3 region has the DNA TGTGCCAGCAGCGACAGGGCCGCGGAGACCCAGTACTTC.

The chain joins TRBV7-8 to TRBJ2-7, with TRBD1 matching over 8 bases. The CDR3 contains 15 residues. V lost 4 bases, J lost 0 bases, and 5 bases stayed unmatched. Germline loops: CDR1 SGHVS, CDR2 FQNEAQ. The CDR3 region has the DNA TGTGCCAGCAGCTCCGGACAGGGCCCCTCCTACGAGCAGTACTTC. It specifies CASSSGQGPSYEQYF.

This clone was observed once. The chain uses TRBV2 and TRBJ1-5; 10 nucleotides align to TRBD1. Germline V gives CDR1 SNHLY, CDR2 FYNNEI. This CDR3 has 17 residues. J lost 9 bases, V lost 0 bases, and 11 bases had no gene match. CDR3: CASSEAIMPTGGRPQHF. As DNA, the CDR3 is TGTGCCAGCAGTGAAGCGATTATGCCGACAGGGGGCCGGCCCCAGCATTTT.